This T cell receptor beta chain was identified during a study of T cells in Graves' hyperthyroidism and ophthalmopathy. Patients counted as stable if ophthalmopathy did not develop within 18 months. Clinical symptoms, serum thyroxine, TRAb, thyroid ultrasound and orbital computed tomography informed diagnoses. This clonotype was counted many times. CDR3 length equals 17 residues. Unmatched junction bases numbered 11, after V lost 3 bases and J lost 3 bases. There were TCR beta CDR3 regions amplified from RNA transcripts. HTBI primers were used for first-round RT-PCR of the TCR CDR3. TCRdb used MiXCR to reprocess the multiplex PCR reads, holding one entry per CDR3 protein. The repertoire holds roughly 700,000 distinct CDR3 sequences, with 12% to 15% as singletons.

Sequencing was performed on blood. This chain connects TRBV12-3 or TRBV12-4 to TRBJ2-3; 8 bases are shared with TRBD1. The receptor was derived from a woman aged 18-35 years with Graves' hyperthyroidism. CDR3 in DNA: TGTGCCAGCAGTTTTAGGGTGACAGGGGAGAGGACAGATACGCAGTATTTT. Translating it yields CASSFRVTGERTDTQYF.